This T cell receptor (beta chain) was recovered during a study of T-cell memory formation after mild COVID-19. Study outcomes and limitations: Within pre-infection memory, some responding clones were found, suggesting cross-reactive memory joined.

As to this clonotype: Its antigen is undetermined.

V shed 4 bases and J shed 1 base, with 9 bases lying between them. CDR1 SSHAT and CDR2 FNYEAQ come from the germline V gene (reference sequence). The CDR3 runs to 14 residues. Amplification by 5'RACE using constant-segment primers produced TCR alpha and TCR beta cDNA libraries that carried sample barcodes and UMIs. TCRdb ran MiXCR on the 5' RACE reads and lists one entry per CDR3 protein. Found here are 500,000 to 650,000 distinct CDR3 sequences, less than 25% of them singletons; the top ten hold about 8.7%. The J gene is TRBJ2-3, the V gene TRBV7-7; no clear D gene. The sample consisted of PBMCs or a T cell subset sorted from them (not recorded which). The clonotype was recovered from an adult woman who had mild COVID-19 (a few samples of this study predate the infection). Cell type and time point are not known. The CDR3 loop is CASSSNGGTDTQYF. CDR3 nucleotides: TGTGCCAGCAGCTCCAATGGGGGCACAGATACGCAGTATTTT.